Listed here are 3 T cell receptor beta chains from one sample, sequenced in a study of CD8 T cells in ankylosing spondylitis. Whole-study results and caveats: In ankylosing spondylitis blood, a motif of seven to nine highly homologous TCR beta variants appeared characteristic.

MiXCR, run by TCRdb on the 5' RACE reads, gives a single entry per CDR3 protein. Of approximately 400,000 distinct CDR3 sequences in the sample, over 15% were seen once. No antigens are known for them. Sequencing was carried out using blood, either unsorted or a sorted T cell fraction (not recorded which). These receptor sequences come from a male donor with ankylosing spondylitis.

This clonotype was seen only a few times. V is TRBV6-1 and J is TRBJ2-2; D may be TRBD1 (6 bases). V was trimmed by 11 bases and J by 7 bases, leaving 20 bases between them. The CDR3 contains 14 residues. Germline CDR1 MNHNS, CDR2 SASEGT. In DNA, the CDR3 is TGTGCCTCCCTCCGGGCAGGGGTCGGCGGGGAGCTGTTTTTT. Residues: CASLRAGVGGELFF.

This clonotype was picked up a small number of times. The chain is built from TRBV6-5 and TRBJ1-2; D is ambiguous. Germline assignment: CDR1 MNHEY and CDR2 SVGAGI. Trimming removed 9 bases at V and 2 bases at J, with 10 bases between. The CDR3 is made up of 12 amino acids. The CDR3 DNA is TGTGCCAGTACCGGTACAAACTATGGCTACACCTTC. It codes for CASTGTNYGYTF.

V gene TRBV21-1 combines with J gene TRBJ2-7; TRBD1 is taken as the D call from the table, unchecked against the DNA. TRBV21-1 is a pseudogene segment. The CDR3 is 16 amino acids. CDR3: CASSGLWGGKSYEQYF. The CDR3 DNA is TGTGCCAGCAGCGGGCTATGGGGGGGAAAATCCTACGAGCAGTACTTC.